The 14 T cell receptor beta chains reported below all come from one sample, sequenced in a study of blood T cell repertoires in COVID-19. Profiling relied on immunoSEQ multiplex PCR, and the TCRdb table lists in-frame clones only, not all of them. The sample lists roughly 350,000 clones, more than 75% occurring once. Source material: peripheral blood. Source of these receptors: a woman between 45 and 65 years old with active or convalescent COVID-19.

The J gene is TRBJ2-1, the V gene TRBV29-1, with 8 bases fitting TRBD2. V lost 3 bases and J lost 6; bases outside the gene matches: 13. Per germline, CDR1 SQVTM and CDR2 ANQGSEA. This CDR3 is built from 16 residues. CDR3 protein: CSVEEGSGTSGNEQFF. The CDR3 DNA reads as TGCAGCGTTGAGGAGGGATCCGGGACTAGTGGCAATGAGCAGTTCTTC.

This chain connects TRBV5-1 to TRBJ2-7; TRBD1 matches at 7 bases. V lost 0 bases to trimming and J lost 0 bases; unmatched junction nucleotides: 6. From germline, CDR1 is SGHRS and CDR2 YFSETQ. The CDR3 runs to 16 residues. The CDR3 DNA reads TGCGCCAGCAGCTTGGGATCGACAGGGCCCTCCTACGAGCAGTACTTC. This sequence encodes CASSLGSTGPSYEQYF. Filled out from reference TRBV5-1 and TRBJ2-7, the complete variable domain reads KAGVTQTPRYLIKTRGQQVTLSCSPISGHRSVSWYQQTPGQGLQFLFEYFSETQRNKGNFPGRFSGRQFSNSRSEMNVSTLELGDSALYLCASSLGSTGPSYEQYFGPGTRLTVT.

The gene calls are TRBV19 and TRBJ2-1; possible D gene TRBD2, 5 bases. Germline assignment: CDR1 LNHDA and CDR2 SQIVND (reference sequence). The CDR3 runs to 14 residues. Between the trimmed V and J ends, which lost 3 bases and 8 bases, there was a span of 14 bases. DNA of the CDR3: TGTGCCAGTAGTATCCCCCACGGAGGCTATGAGCAGTTCTTC. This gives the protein CASSIPHGGYEQFF.

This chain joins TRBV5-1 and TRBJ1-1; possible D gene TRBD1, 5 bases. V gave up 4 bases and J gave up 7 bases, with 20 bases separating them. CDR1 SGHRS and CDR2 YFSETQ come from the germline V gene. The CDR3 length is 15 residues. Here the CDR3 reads CASSLSGSLQGEAFF. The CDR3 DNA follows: TGCGCCAGCAGCCTTTCCGGGTCCCTTCAGGGTGAAGCTTTCTTT.

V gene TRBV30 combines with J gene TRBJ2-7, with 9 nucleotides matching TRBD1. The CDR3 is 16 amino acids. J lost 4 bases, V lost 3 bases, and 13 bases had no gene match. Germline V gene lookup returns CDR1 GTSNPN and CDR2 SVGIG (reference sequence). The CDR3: CAWRKANRGRPYEQYF. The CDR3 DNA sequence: TGTGCCTGGAGAAAGGCCAACAGGGGGCGGCCTTACGAGCAGTACTTC.

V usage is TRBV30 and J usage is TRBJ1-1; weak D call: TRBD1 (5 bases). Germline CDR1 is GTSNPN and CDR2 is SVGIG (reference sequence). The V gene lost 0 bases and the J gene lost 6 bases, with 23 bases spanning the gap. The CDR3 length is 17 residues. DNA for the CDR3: TGTGCCTGGAGTGTAATTGGAGCGCGGTGGGGGAGGGCTGAAGCTTTCTTT. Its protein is CAWSVIGARWGRAEAFF.

For the CDR3, the DNA is TGTGCCAGTAGTATCCGGGACAGGGCGGACACTGAAGCTTTCTTT. Encoded protein: CASSIRDRADTEAFF. The chain links TRBV19 to TRBJ1-1; 9 bases fit TRBD1. Losses at the gene ends were 3 bases for V and 3 bases for J; bases not matched to a gene: 5. The germline V gene encodes CDR1 LNHDA and CDR2 SQIVND (reference sequence). The CDR3 totals 15 residues.

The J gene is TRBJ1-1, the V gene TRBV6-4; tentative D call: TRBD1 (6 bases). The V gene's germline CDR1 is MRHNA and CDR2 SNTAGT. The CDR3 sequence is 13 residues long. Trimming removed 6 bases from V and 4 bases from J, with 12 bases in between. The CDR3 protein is CASREQGGTEAFF. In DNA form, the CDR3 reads TGTGCCAGCAGAGAACAGGGTGGCACTGAAGCTTTCTTT.

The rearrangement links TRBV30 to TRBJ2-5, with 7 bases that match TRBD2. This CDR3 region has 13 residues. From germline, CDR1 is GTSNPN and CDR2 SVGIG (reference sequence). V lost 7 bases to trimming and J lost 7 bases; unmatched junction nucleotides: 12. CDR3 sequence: CALTFGGTGTQYF. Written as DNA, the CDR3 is TGTGCCTTAACATTCGGGGGGACCGGGACCCAGTACTTC.

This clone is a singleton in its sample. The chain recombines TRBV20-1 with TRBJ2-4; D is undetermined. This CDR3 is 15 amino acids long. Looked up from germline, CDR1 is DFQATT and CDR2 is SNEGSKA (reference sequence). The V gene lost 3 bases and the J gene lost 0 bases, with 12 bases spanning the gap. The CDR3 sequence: CSASLPRLAKNIQYF. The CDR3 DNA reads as TGCAGTGCTAGTTTGCCCCGACTAGCCAAAAACATTCAGTACTTC.

CDR3: CAMSRGGIDEQFF. Here the CDR3 DNA reads TGTGCCATGTCGCGTGGGGGGATAGATGAGCAGTTCTTC. The chain carries TRBV10-3 and TRBJ2-1; perhaps TRBD2 as D (6 bases). The V end was cut by 9 bases, the J end by 8 bases, with 17 bases between. In germline, CDR1 is ENHRY, CDR2 SYGVKD. The CDR3 extends over 13 amino acids.

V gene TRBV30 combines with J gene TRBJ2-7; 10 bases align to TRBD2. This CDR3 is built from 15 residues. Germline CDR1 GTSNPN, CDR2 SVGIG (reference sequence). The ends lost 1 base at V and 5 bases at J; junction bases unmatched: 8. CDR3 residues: CAWSDLAGAAHEQYF. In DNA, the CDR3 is TGTGCCTGGAGTGACCTAGCGGGGGCGGCCCACGAGCAGTACTTC.

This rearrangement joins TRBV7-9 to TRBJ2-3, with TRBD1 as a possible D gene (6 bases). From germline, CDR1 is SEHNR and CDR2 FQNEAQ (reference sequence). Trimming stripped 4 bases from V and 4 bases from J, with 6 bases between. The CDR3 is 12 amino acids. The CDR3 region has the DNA TGTGCCAGCAGCTCAGGGGCAGATACGCAGTATTTT. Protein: CASSSGADTQYF.

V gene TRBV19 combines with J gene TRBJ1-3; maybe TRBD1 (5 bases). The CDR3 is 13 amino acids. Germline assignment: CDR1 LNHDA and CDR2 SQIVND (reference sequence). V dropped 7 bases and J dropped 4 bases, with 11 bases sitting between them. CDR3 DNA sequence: TGTGCCAGTAACGCAGGGCCCGGAAACACCATATATTTT. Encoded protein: CASNAGPGNTIYF.